Given below is one T cell receptor beta chain in context. CDR3 length: 13 amino acids. V lost 8 bases and J lost 2, with 12 bases in between. Germline-derived CDR1 and CDR2 are MNHNY and SVGAGI (reference sequence). This sample is drawn from a study of blood T cell repertoires in COVID-19. On the study more broadly: Sources were T cells, B-cell-depleted T cells, or PBMCs; the material itself was cDNA or gDNA.

Per the original data handling: From reference gene primer amplification, estimates of nucleated cell counts were derived. TCRdb's copy holds only in-frame clones and misses some; the assay was immunoSEQ multiplex PCR. V and J calls and clone size follow that table, whereas D and trimming were derived from the DNA. This sample has over 50,000 clones; more than 80% occur once, and the top ten carry approximately 2.6%. The source material was peripheral blood. This receptor was obtained from an elderly man with acute or convalescent COVID-19. The chain has TRBV6-6 and TRBJ1-2; a possible D gene is TRBD1 (6 bases). The CDR3 protein is CASLLQGNYGYTF. The CDR3 DNA reads TGTGCCAGCCTTTTACAGGGCAACTATGGCTACACCTTC.